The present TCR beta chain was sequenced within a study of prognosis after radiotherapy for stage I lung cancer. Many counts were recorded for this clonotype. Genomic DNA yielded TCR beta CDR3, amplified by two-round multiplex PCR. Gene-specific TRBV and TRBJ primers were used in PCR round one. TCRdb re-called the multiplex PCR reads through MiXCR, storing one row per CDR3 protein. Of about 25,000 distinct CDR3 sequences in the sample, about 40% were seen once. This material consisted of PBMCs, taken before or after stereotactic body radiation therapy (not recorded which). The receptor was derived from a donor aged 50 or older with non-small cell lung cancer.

The CDR3 here is CASSPSGLAGGFLEQFF. The CDR3 DNA reads as TGTGCCAGCTCACCATCCGGACTAGCGGGAGGTTTTCTGGAGCAGTTCTTC. V is TRBV18 and J is TRBJ2-1, with TRBD2 matching 14 bases. The trim removed 2 bases at V and 10 bases at J, leaving 10 bases unmatched. CDR1 is KGHSH and CDR2 is LQKENI in the germline V gene. This CDR3 has 17 residues.